The sequence of this T cell receptor beta chain was determined in a study of CD8 T cells in Susac syndrome. The CDR3 is 15 amino acids. With V trimmed by 3 bases and J by 1 base, 2 bases remained unmatched. From germline, CDR1 is KGHDR and CDR2 SFDVKD. RNA in amounts of roughly 0.5 to 1 ug was reverse transcribed with random hexamers. TCR beta CDR3 was amplified by immunoSEQ multiplex PCR. This amplification extended across 54 Vbeta and 13 Jbeta segments. TCRdb reprocessed the immunoSEQ multiplex PCR reads with MiXCR, giving one entry per CDR3 protein. There are about 120,000 distinct CDR3 sequences in the sample; roughly 90% occur only once, and about 0.11% lies in the top ten. Sequencing of TCR beta was performed on blood CD8+ and CD4+ T cells.

Sequencing was carried out using CD8+ T cells from PBMCs. This clonotype was obtained from a human donor in good health. The J gene is TRBJ1-5, the V gene TRBV24-1, with TRBD1 matching 7 bases. The CDR3 loop is CATSDPGQSNQPQHF. CDR3 in DNA: TGTGCCACCAGTGATCCGGGACAGAGCAATCAGCCCCAGCATTTT.